The text below deals with one T cell receptor (beta chain). This sample was taken from a study of T cell changes during pregnancy in multiple sclerosis. CDR3 length: 13 amino acids. The germline gives CDR1 SGHRS, CDR2 YFSETQ. The germline V and J ends were trimmed by 3 bases and 2 bases, with 9 bases remaining between them. The protocol was immunoSEQ multiplex PCR, while the TCRdb copy is restricted to in-frame clones and leaves out a portion. The data hold over 45,000 clones, with 92% observed a single time. Sequencing used CD4+ T cells from peripheral blood mononuclear cells, obtained in the second trimester of pregnancy. The gene calls are TRBV5-1 and TRBJ2-7; D may be TRBD2 (6 bases). The receptor was derived from a female donor in good health, enrolled as a control in a pregnancy study. The CDR3 region is CASSSDYTYEQYF. In DNA form, the CDR3 reads TGCGCCAGCAGCTCGGACTACACCTACGAGCAGTACTTC.